The 24 T cell receptor beta chains listed next were all sequenced from one sample in a study of regulatory T cells in long-lasting Graves disease. TCR beta libraries were built with iRepertoire HTBI primers and Arm-PCR of CDR3 regions. TCRdb reprocessed the multiplex PCR reads via MiXCR and lists one record per CDR3 protein. The profile shows about 420,000 distinct CDR3 sequences, 20% to 30% of them singletons. The time point: persistent/refractory GD, antithyroid drugs over 5 years with positive TRAb. Scientists built the TCR library using RNA that was extracted from PBMCs. The sequences come from peripheral blood mononuclear cells (PBMCs), collected when the disease was refractory, from a patient treated with antithyroid drugs. The receptors stem from a female donor with Graves disease.

The chain recombines TRBV7-3 with TRBJ2-1; D unresolved. The CDR3 runs to 11 residues. V lost 2 bases, J lost 10 bases, and 6 bases lay in between. CDR1 is SGHTA, CDR2 FQGTGA, per germline. The CDR3 DNA reads as TGTGCCAGCAGCTTAGACGCCGAGCAGTTCTTC. It translates to CASSLDAEQFF.

At least ten counts were recorded for this clonotype. The chain joins TRBV20-1 to TRBJ1-1; 7 bases line up with TRBD1. The CDR3 totals 14 residues. V dropped 0 bases and J dropped 1; count of bases not matched to a gene: 2. The germline V gene has CDR1 DFQATT and CDR2 SNEGSKA (reference sequence). The CDR3 DNA sequence: TGCAGTGCTAGAGACGGGACAGCGAACACTGAAGCTTTCTTT. Protein: CSARDGTANTEAFF.

This clonotype has more than one count but fewer than ten. The chain combines TRBV7-2 with TRBJ2-1; TRBD2 matches 10 bases. The CDR3 is made up of 15 amino acids. The germline gives CDR1 SGHTA, CDR2 FQGNSA. Trimming cost V 3 bases and J 6 bases; bases outside gene matches: 5. Written as DNA, the CDR3 is TGTGCCAGCAGCTTCGGGACTAGCGCCCCCAATGAGCAGTTCTTC. Residues: CASSFGTSAPNEQFF. Together with reference TRBV7-2 and TRBJ2-1, the CDR3 gives the full variable domain: GAGVSQSPSNKVTEKGKDVELRCDPISGHTALYWYRQSLGQGLEFLIYFQGNSAPDKSGLPSDRFSAERTGGSVSTLTIQRTQQEDSAVYLCASSFGTSAPNEQFFGPGTRLTVL.

The V call is TRBV29-1, the J call TRBJ2-1; 10 bases fit TRBD2. Germline V gene lookup returns CDR1 SQVTM and CDR2 ANQGSEA. Unmatched junction bases numbered 10, after V lost 5 bases and J lost 0 bases. This CDR3 is built from 17 residues. In nucleotides, the CDR3 is TGCAGCGTTACCCCCTGGACTAGCGGAAGCTCCTACAATGAGCAGTTCTTC. Residues: CSVTPWTSGSSYNEQFF.

There are a few counts of this clonotype. The chain is built from TRBV7-2 and TRBJ1-3; 7 bases map to TRBD1. Germline loops: CDR1 SGHTA, CDR2 FQGNSA. J gave up 8 bases and V 6 bases, and 13 bases lay outside the gene matches. CDR3 length: 15 residues. CDR3 nucleotides: TGTGCCAGCAGGGTGACAGGGCCTAGTTTAGACACCATATATTTT. It yields the protein CASRVTGPSLDTIYF.

The chain carries TRBV5-1 and TRBJ2-7, with 7 bases matching TRBD2. The CDR3 has 16 residues. Germline loops: CDR1 SGHRS, CDR2 YFSETQ. After removal of 2 bases from V and 0 bases from J, the junction contained 8 bases not matched to a gene. CDR3: CASSFSGRQTSYEQYF. The CDR3, as DNA: TGCGCCAGCAGCTTCTCCGGGAGGCAGACCTCCTACGAGCAGTACTTC. The variable domain in full, with the rest retrieved from reference TRBV5-1 and TRBJ2-7, is KAGVTQTPRYLIKTRGQQVTLSCSPISGHRSVSWYQQTPGQGLQFLFEYFSETQRNKGNFPGRFSGRQFSNSRSEMNVSTLELGDSALYLCASSFSGRQTSYEQYFGPGTRLTVT.

This chain uses TRBV9 with TRBJ1-6; a possible D gene is TRBD1 (6 bases). This CDR3 spans 14 amino acids. Looked up from germline, CDR1 is SGDLS and CDR2 is YYNGEE. V was shortened by 2 bases and J by 6 bases, with 9 bases between the two germline ends. CDR3 sequence: CASSVDSINSPLHF. For the CDR3, the DNA is TGTGCCAGCAGCGTGGACAGCATTAATTCACCCCTCCACTTT.

This clonotype came up many times. V is TRBV15 and J is TRBJ1-4; tentatively, D is TRBD1 (5 bases). The germline V gene has CDR1 LNHNV and CDR2 YYDKDF (reference sequence). The V end was cut by 0 bases, the J end by 1 base, with 18 bases between. This CDR3 has 19 residues. CDR3 in amino acids: CATSRDGLGLIGTNEKLFF. CDR3 bases: TGTGCCACCAGCAGAGATGGTTTGGGACTCATCGGAACTAATGAAAAACTGTTTTTT.

This clonotype has a handful of counts. The rearrangement links TRBV2 to TRBJ2-1, with D tentatively TRBD2 (7 bases). Trimming removed 6 bases at V and 7 bases at J, with 16 bases between. This CDR3 spans 14 amino acids. CDR1 and CDR2 from the germline V gene are SNHLY and FYNNEI. This CDR3 reads CASSQMGGGNEQFF. For the CDR3, the DNA is TGTGCCAGCAGCCAAATGGGAGGGGGTAATGAGCAGTTCTTC.

This clonotype showed up many times. The rearrangement uses TRBV18 and TRBJ1-5; D might be TRBD1 (5 bases). Germline CDR1 and CDR2: KGHSH and LQKENI. V lost 6 bases and J 0 bases, leaving 12 bases between the germline ends. This CDR3 comprises 15 residues. The CDR3 DNA sequence: TGTGCCAGCTCTCCCGGGACGGATAGCAATCAGCCCCAGCATTTT. Translation gives CASSPGTDSNQPQHF.

The chain uses TRBV20-1 and TRBJ2-7; 9 bases agree with TRBD1. This CDR3 is built from 12 residues. Germline trimming cut 6 bases from V and 1 base from J; bases unmatched to any gene: 1. Per the germline V gene, CDR1 is DFQATT and CDR2 is SNEGSKA (reference sequence). CDR3 bases: TGCAGTGCGGACAGGGGTTCCTACGAGCAGTACTTC. This codes for CSADRGSYEQYF.

The chain combines TRBV29-1 with TRBJ2-7; the D gene is possibly TRBD1 (5 bases). The germline V and J ends were trimmed by 3 bases and 6 bases, with 18 bases remaining between them. Germline V gives CDR1 SQVTM, CDR2 ANQGSEA. This CDR3 has 14 residues. In DNA, the CDR3 is TGCAGCGTTGACTCGGCAGTGGGGCGGCGCGAGCAGTACTTC. It yields the protein CSVDSAVGRREQYF.

This clonotype has at least ten counts. This chain connects TRBV15 to TRBJ1-5; a possible D gene is TRBD1 (5 bases). With 3 bases removed from V and 6 bases from J, the gap between germline ends came to 15 bases. This CDR3 region has 15 residues. Germline loops: CDR1 LNHNV, CDR2 YYDKDF (reference sequence). The CDR3 reads CATSSHGGFGQPQHF. CDR3 DNA sequence: TGTGCCACCAGCAGTCACGGGGGTTTCGGTCAGCCCCAGCATTTT.

This clonotype was counted many times. The chain employs TRBV3-1 and TRBJ1-5; a possible D gene is TRBD1 (5 bases). Deletions cut 0 bases from V and 9 bases from J, with 15 bases between. Per the germline V gene, CDR1 is LGHDT and CDR2 is YNNKEL (reference sequence). This CDR3 is 15 amino acids long. CDR3 protein: CASSQEPGPVSPQHF. Here the CDR3 DNA reads TGTGCCAGCAGCCAAGAGCCAGGGCCGGTGTCGCCCCAGCATTTT.

J is TRBJ2-2 and V is TRBV6-2 or TRBV6-3; TRBD1 or TRBD2 may be the D gene (5 bases each). Between the trimmed V and J ends, which lost 2 bases and 3 bases, there was a span of 10 bases. Germline V gene lookup returns CDR1 MNHEY and CDR2 SVGEGT. The CDR3 length is 15 residues. The CDR3 loop is CASSYTPGHTGELFF. CDR3 sequence (DNA): TGTGCCAGCAGTTACACTCCGGGGCACACCGGGGAGCTGTTTTTT.

This clonotype was counted a single time. The chain joins TRBV20-1 to TRBJ2-7; TRBD2 matches at 9 bases. J gave up 3 bases and V 5 bases, and 8 bases lay outside the gene matches. The CDR3 consists of 14 residues. Germline CDR1 DFQATT, CDR2 SNEGSKA (reference sequence). CDR3 nucleotides: TGCAGTGCTTCAGGGACTAGCATGAACTACGAGCAGTACTTC. Protein product: CSASGTSMNYEQYF.

This clonotype was counted a few times. This chain connects TRBV7-2 to TRBJ2-5; TRBD2 might be the D (6 bases). Germline CDR1 is SGHTA and CDR2 is FQGNSA. CDR3 length equals 16 residues. Trimming took off 6 bases at V and 2 bases at J, with 19 bases between the two ends. CDR3 residues: CASSLNGGGVQETQYF. The CDR3 DNA follows: TGTGCCAGCAGTTTGAATGGGGGAGGAGTTCAAGAGACCCAGTACTTC.

With regard to this clonotype: A read error may explain this, as a much larger clone is one base away. The chain is built from TRBV15 and TRBJ2-5; the D is unclear. CDR1 is LNHNV and CDR2 is YYDKDF in the germline V gene (reference sequence). V was shortened by 1 base and J by 7 bases, with 16 bases between the two germline ends. The CDR3 extends over 15 amino acids. The CDR3 reads CATSRGGTPDGTQYF. The CDR3 DNA reads as TGTGCCACCAGCAGAGGTGGAACTCCTGATGGGACCCAGTACTTC.

This clonotype was seen many times. The CDR3 nucleotides read TGTGCCACCAGTGGGGCTCCTAACCAAGAGACCCAGTACTTC. Encoded protein: CATSGAPNQETQYF. This chain joins TRBV24-1 and TRBJ2-5; D is uncertain. The ends were cut back, 5 bases at V and 0 bases at J, with 9 bases in the middle. Germline V gene sequence: CDR1 KGHDR, CDR2 SFDVKD. The CDR3 is 14 residues long.

The V and J genes are TRBV28 and TRBJ2-7, with D possibly matching TRBD2 (6 bases). Germline-derived CDR1 and CDR2 are MDHEN and SYDVKM. V dropped 6 bases and J dropped 2 bases, with 17 bases sitting between them. This CDR3 contains 15 residues. For the CDR3, the DNA is TGTGCCAGCAGGAACGGCGGGACCTTCCCCTACGAGCAGTACTTC. Translating gives CASRNGGTFPYEQYF.

This clonotype came up many times. The chain links TRBV2 to TRBJ1-5; TRBD1 might be the D (5 bases). CDR1 is SNHLY, CDR2 FYNNEI, per germline. This CDR3 has 15 amino acids. Trimming removed 0 bases at V and 6 bases at J, with 12 bases between. The CDR3 nucleotides read TGTGCCAGCAGTGAAGCCGGGACCGGTCGTCAGCCCCAGCATTTT. Translating gives CASSEAGTGRQPQHF.

This clonotype was seen only a few times. This chain uses TRBV7-3 with TRBJ2-2; TRBD1 matches at 7 bases. V lost 3 bases, J lost 4 bases, and 2 bases stayed unmatched. This CDR3 is 14 amino acids long. The germline V gene has CDR1 SGHTA and CDR2 FQGTGA. The CDR3 sequence is CASSFNRGTGELFF. CDR3 sequence (DNA): TGTGCCAGCAGCTTTAACAGGGGCACCGGGGAGCTGTTTTTT.

The rearrangement uses TRBV7-2 and TRBJ1-5; D unresolved. The CDR3 length is 15 residues. Trimming removed 3 bases from V and 0 bases from J, with 9 bases in between. CDR1 and CDR2 (germline): SGHTA, FQGNSA. CDR3 DNA: TGTGCCAGCAGCTTCGATCCCGGTAGCAATCAGCCCCAGCATTTT. Its protein product is CASSFDPGSNQPQHF.

This clonotype was counted a single time. The V and J genes are TRBV5-1 and TRBJ2-7, with D perhaps TRBD1 (6 bases). The germline V gene encodes CDR1 SGHRS and CDR2 YFSETQ. CDR3 length: 14 amino acids. V was clipped by 0 bases and J by 8 bases, with 15 bases between them. CDR3 region: CASSLDDYRDKQYF. In nucleotides, the CDR3 is TGCGCCAGCAGCTTGGACGACTATCGGGACAAGCAGTACTTC.